Only a few counts were recorded for the clone carrying this T cell receptor beta chain. Its matching antigen is unknown. The data originate from a study of T cells after yellow fever vaccination. Via MiXCR, TCRdb re-called the 5' RACE reads, giving one row per CDR3 protein. The data hold about 630,000 distinct CDR3 sequences, with roughly 12% observed a single time. Regarding the study as a whole: Boosting was followed by the reappearance of most primary-vaccination clones (roughly 95% CD4, under 90% CD8). Only a small proportion of the clonotypes turned up in both the CD4 and the CD8 compartments, likely arising from convergent recombination. Weaker, the secondary response peaked sooner, at day 5 versus 15.

Germline CDR1 and CDR2: SGHAT and FQNNGV. The CDR3 extends over 14 amino acids. Trimming shortened V by 3 bases and J by 4 bases, and 7 bases separated the two germline ends. The chain recombines TRBV11-2 with TRBJ2-6; no clear D gene. This TCR was recovered from a man aged 25 to 40 who received the YFV17D yellow fever vaccine. The sample here was PBMCs, taken on the day of the yellow fever booster vaccination. The CDR3 sequence: CASSFLTGANVLTF. In DNA form, the CDR3 reads TGTGCCAGCAGCTTCTTGACAGGGGCCAACGTCCTGACTTTC.